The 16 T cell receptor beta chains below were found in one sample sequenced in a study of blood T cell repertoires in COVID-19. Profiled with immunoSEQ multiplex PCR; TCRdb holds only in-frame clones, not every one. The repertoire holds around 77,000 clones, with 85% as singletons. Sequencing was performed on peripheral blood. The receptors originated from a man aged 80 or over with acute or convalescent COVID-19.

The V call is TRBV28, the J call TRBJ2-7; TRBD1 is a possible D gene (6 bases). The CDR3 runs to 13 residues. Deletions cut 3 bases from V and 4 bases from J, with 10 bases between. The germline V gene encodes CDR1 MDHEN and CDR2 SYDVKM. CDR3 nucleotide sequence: TGTGCCAGCAGTTTCCACAGGGTTTACGAGCAGTACTTC. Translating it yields CASSFHRVYEQYF.

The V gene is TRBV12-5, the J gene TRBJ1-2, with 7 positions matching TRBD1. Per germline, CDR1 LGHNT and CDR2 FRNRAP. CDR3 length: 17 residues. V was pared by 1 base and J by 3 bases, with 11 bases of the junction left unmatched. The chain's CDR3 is CASGLEPRGSSDYGYTF. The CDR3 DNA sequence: TGTGCTAGTGGTTTGGAACCCAGGGGGAGTAGTGACTATGGCTACACCTTC.

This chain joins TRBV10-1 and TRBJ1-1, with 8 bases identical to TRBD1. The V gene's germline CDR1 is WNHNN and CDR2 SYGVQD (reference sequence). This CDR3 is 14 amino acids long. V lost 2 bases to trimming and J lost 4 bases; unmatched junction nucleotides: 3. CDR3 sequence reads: CASSENRGITEAFF. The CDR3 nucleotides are TGCGCCAGCAGTGAGAACAGGGGGATCACTGAAGCTTTCTTT.

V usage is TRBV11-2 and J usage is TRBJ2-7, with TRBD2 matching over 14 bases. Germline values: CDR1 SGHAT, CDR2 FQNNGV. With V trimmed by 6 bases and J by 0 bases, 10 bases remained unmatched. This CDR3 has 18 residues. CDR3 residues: CASRRGLAGALSSYEQYF. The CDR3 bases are TGTGCCAGCAGACGGGGACTAGCGGGGGCCCTTAGCTCCTACGAGCAGTACTTC. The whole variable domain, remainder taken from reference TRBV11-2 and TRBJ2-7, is EAGVAQSPRYKIIEKRQSVAFWCNPISGHATLYWYQQILGQGPKLLIQFQNNGVVDDSQLPKDRFSAERLKGVDSTLKIQPAKLEDSAVYLCASRRGLAGALSSYEQYFGPGTRLTVT.

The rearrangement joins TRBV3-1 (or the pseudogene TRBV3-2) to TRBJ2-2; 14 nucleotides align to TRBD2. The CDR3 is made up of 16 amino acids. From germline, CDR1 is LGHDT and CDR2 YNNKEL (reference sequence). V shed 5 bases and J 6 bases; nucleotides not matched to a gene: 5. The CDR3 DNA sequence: TGTGCCAGCAGCTACCGGACTAGCGGGGGGCCCGGGGAGCTGTTTTTT. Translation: CASSYRTSGGPGELFF.

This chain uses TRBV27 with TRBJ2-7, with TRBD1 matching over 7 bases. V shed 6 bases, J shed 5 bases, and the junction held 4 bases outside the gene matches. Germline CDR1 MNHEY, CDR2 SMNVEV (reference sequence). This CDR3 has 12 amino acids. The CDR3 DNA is TGTGCCAGCAGCCACAGGGGCCACGAGCAGTACTTC. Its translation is CASSHRGHEQYF.

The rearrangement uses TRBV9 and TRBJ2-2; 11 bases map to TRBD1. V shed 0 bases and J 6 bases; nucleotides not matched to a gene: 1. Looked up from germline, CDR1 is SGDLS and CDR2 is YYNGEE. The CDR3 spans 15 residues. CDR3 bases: TGTGCCAGCAGCGTAGTGGGACAGGGGGCCGGGGAGCTGTTTTTT. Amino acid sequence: CASSVVGQGAGELFF.

Here the CDR3 reads CASRTTGGGETQYF. CDR3 coding DNA: TGTGCCAGCAGGACGACAGGGGGCGGGGAGACCCAGTACTTC. The V call is TRBV28, the J call TRBJ2-5; TRBD1 matches 10 bases. From germline, CDR1 is MDHEN and CDR2 SYDVKM. J lost 5 bases, V lost 6 bases, and 6 bases had no gene match. The CDR3 runs 14 residues.

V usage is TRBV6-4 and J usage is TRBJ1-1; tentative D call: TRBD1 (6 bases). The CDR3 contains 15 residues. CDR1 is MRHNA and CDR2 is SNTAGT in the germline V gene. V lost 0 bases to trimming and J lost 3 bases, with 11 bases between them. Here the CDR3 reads CASSDSSRGDTEAFF. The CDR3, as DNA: TGTGCCAGCAGTGACTCGAGCAGGGGTGACACTGAAGCTTTCTTT.

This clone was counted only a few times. Here the CDR3 DNA reads TGTGCCAGCAGCTTCATACGGACAGGGGGGATCGGGGAGACCCAGTACTTC. This gives the protein CASSFIRTGGIGETQYF. This chain links TRBV7-2 with TRBJ2-5; 10 nucleotides line up with TRBD1. Looked up from germline, CDR1 is SGHTA and CDR2 is FQGNSA. V dropped 3 bases and J dropped 5; count of bases not matched to a gene: 12. The CDR3 length is 17 residues.

CDR3 residues: CASSVTLAGGPRGNEQFF. CDR3 bases: TGTGCCAGCAGCGTAACCCTAGCGGGAGGGCCCCGGGGCAATGAGCAGTTCTTC. The rearrangement uses TRBV7-9 and TRBJ2-1; 12 positions match TRBD2. Germline-derived CDR1 and CDR2 are SEHNR and FQNEAQ (reference sequence). J lost 6 bases, V lost 5 bases, and 14 bases had no gene match. The CDR3 covers 18 residues.

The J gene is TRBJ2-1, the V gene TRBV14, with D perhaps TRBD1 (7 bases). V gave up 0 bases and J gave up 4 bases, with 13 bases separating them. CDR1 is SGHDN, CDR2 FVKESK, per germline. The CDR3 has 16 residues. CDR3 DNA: TGTGCCAGCAGCCAAGAGACAGGGAGGAAGTACAATGAGCAGTTCTTC. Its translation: CASSQETGRKYNEQFF.

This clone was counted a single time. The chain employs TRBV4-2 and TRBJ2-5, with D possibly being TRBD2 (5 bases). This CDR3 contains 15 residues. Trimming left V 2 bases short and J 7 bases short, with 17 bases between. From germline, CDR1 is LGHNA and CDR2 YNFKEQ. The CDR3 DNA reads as TGTGCCAGCAGCCAACCAGTGGGAGACCCCCGGACCCAGTACTTC. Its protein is CASSQPVGDPRTQYF.

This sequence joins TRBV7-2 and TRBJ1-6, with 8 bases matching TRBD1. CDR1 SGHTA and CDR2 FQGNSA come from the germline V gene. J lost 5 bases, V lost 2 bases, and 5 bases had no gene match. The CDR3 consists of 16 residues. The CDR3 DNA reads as TGTGCCAGCAGCTTACTGCAGGGGGCGAATAATTCACCCCTCCACTTT. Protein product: CASSLLQGANNSPLHF.

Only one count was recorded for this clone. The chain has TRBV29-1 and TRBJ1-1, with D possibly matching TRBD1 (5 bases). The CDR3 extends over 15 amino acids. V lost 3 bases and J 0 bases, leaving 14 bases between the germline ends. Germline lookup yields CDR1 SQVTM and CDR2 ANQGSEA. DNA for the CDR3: TGCAGCGTTGACCGTGCCGCGACAGTGAACACTGAAGCTTTCTTT. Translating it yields CSVDRAATVNTEAFF.

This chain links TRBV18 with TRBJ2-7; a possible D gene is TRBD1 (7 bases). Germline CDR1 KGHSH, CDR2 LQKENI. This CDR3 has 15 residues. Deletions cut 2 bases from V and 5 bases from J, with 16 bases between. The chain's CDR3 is CASSPGLAGTDEQYF. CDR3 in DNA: TGTGCCAGCTCACCAGGATTGGCGGGGACAGACGAGCAGTACTTC.